The subject of this entry is one T cell receptor beta chain. The data originate from a study of identical twins' blood T cells. TCRdb analysed the 5' RACE reads with MiXCR anew, one entry per CDR3 protein. In the table there are fewer than 450,000 distinct CDR3 sequences, over 25% of which are singletons. Germline V gene lookup returns CDR1 SGHRS and CDR2 YFSETQ. J lost 4 bases, V lost 4 bases, and 2 bases had no gene match. The CDR3 totals 14 residues. The chain couples TRBV5-1 to TRBJ2-1; 10 nucleotides agree with TRBD2. This sequence was found in a woman aged 18-55 years in good health. The specimen was PBMCs. CDR3 loop: CASSTLAGYNEQFF. In DNA form, the CDR3 reads TGCGCCAGCAGCACACTAGCGGGATACAATGAGCAGTTCTTC.